Shown below are 28 T cell receptor beta chains from a single sample sequenced in a study of PD-1 blockade in classical Hodgkin lymphoma. The method was immunoSEQ multiplex PCR; TCRdb's version includes in-frame clones alone and lacks a portion of them. Among tens of thousands of clones, nearly 90% were seen once, and the ten largest hold over 7.5%. Time point meaning: cycle 4 day 1 (C4D1), after around six weeks of nivolumab. All patients relapsed after autologous stem cell transplantation, and brentuximab vedotin exposure varied. The source was peripheral blood mononuclear cells (PBMCs), collected before the fourth cycle of nivolumab. All receptors come from a human donor with classical Hodgkin lymphoma.

V is TRBV7-2 and J is TRBJ1-1; no reliable D call. The CDR3 runs 14 residues. V lost 5 bases to trimming and J lost 0 bases, with 10 bases between them. CDR1 is SGHTA and CDR2 is FQGNSA in the germline V gene. The CDR3 protein is CASSGVVMNTEAFF. Written as DNA, the CDR3 is TGTGCCAGCAGCGGGGTAGTCATGAACACTGAAGCTTTCTTT.

The chain combines TRBV4-2 with TRBJ1-3, with 7 bases matching TRBD1. CDR3 length equals 16 residues. V lost 0 bases and J lost 7; bases outside the gene matches: 9. Germline-derived CDR1 and CDR2 are LGHNA and YNFKEQ. The CDR3 bases are TGTGCCAGCAGCCAAGAGAGAACAGGGGTAGGGAACACCATATATTTT. Its protein product is CASSQERTGVGNTIYF.

A note on this clone: Other DNA sequences in this sample translate to the same CDR3. The chain has TRBV5-1 and TRBJ1-4; 7 bases align to TRBD1. V dropped 4 bases and J dropped 5; count of bases not matched to a gene: 5. This CDR3 is built from 14 residues. Germline-derived CDR1 and CDR2 are SGHRS and YFSETQ. CDR3 in amino acids: CASSRGTANEKLFF. In DNA form, the CDR3 reads TGCGCCAGCAGCCGCGGGACAGCAAATGAAAAACTGTTTTTT.

The chain recombines TRBV5-1 with TRBJ2-3; TRBD2 might be the D (6 bases). The V end lost 2 bases, the J end lost 3 bases, and 10 bases lay between the germline ends. CDR1 is SGHRS and CDR2 is YFSETQ in the germline V gene. The CDR3 loop spans 14 amino acids. The CDR3 reads CASSFGAGTDTQYF. The CDR3 region has the DNA TGCGCCAGCAGCTTTGGCGCGGGGACAGATACGCAGTATTTT.

The rearrangement joins TRBV2 to TRBJ1-2; D remains ambiguous. This CDR3 contains 11 residues. V was trimmed by 7 bases and J by 4 bases, leaving 7 bases between them. The V gene's germline CDR1 is SNHLY and CDR2 FYNNEI. The CDR3 nucleotides read TGTGCCAGCAACTCGGGCTATGGCTACACCTTC. Protein sequence: CASNSGYGYTF.

The gene calls are TRBV30 and TRBJ1-1, with D uncertain. The CDR3 spans 12 residues. Germline V gene lookup returns CDR1 GTSNPN and CDR2 SVGIG (reference sequence). V lost 5 bases and J 1 base, leaving 8 bases between the germline ends. CDR3 residues: CAWVIENTEAFF. CDR3 nucleotide sequence: TGTGCCTGGGTTATCGAGAACACTGAAGCTTTCTTT.

Only a few counts were recorded for this clone. The V gene is TRBV7-9, the J gene TRBJ1-1, with D unresolved. V was pared by 8 bases and J by 1 base, with 11 bases between. This CDR3 comprises 13 residues. The germline gives CDR1 SEHNR, CDR2 FQNEAQ (reference sequence). Written as DNA, the CDR3 is TGTGCCAGCTTACCAGCTGGGAACACTGAAGCTTTCTTT. It translates to CASLPAGNTEAFF.

This clone has a handful of counts. The chain carries TRBV6-5 and TRBJ2-7; 10 bases are shared with TRBD1. CDR3 length: 15 residues. Losses at the gene ends were 4 bases for V and 1 base for J; bases not matched to a gene: 4. Germline lookup yields CDR1 MNHEY and CDR2 SVGAGI. CDR3 region: CASSWGQGLSYEQYF. The DNA for the CDR3 is TGTGCCAGCAGTTGGGGACAGGGGCTTTCCTACGAGCAGTACTTC.

This chain connects TRBV5-1 to TRBJ1-1; 7 bases fit TRBD1. This CDR3 has 16 residues. The germline V gene has CDR1 SGHRS and CDR2 YFSETQ. Trimming at V came to 4 bases and at J to 0 bases, leaving 9 bases not matched to a gene. CDR3 in DNA: TGCGCCAGCAGCCAAAGGACAGGTGGTGTGAACACTGAAGCTTTCTTT. This codes for CASSQRTGGVNTEAFF.

The chain joins TRBV11-3 to TRBJ2-1; D not certain. The CDR3 consists of 12 residues. Trimming took off 5 bases at V and 3 bases at J, with 5 bases between the two ends. Per the germline V gene, CDR1 is SGHNT and CDR2 is YENEEA. Here the CDR3 DNA reads TGTGCCAGCAGCGCCGACTACAATGAGCAGTTCTTC. Translated: CASSADYNEQFF.

This chain connects TRBV5-1 to TRBJ2-2; the D gene is possibly TRBD2 (6 bases). CDR3 length: 15 residues. Per germline, CDR1 SGHRS and CDR2 YFSETQ. V was pared by 0 bases and J by 4 bases, with 10 bases between. The CDR3 DNA reads as TGCGCCAGCAGCTTGGTCGGGGGACGCACCGGGGAGCTGTTTTTT. Residues: CASSLVGGRTGELFF.

This chain uses TRBV6-5 with TRBJ1-2; 7 positions agree with TRBD1. The CDR3 extends over 13 amino acids. With 4 bases clipped from V and 6 bases from J, the junction kept 5 bases outside the gene matches. CDR1 and CDR2 (germline): MNHEY, SVGAGI. CDR3 DNA sequence: TGTGCCAGCAGTTGGACAGGTTTGCATGGCTACACCTTC. Translation: CASSWTGLHGYTF.

This chain connects TRBV6-1 to TRBJ1-4; D may be TRBD1 (5 bases). Trimming left V 2 bases short and J 5 bases short, with 15 bases between. Germline loops: CDR1 MNHNS, CDR2 SASEGT. This CDR3 is 16 amino acids long. The CDR3 region has the DNA TGTGCCAGCAGTGAAAGGGGTAGGAAGGTAAATGAAAAACTGTTTTTT. Translated, it gives CASSERGRKVNEKLFF.

The chain is built from TRBV9 and TRBJ2-1; D is undetermined. This CDR3 is built from 13 residues. CDR1 is SGDLS, CDR2 YYNGEE, per germline. Trimming left V 2 bases short and J 4 bases short, with 7 bases between. Here the CDR3 reads CASSVSHYNEQFF. CDR3 bases: TGTGCCAGCAGCGTTTCTCATTACAATGAGCAGTTCTTC.

This rearrangement joins TRBV10-2 to TRBJ2-1; 11 bases line up with TRBD2. CDR3 length: 17 residues. With 7 bases clipped from V and 0 bases from J, the junction kept 8 bases outside the gene matches. Germline CDR1 and CDR2: WSHSY and SAAADI. The CDR3 bases are TGCGCCAGCAACCTAGCGGGGGGCGCCCCCTCCTACAATGAGCAGTTCTTC. Translating it yields CASNLAGGAPSYNEQFF.

This chain links TRBV2 with TRBJ1-6; 7 bases are shared with TRBD1. The CDR3 spans 15 residues. V was pared by 2 bases and J by 8 bases, with 6 bases of the junction left unmatched. Germline V gives CDR1 SNHLY, CDR2 FYNNEI. CDR3 in DNA: TGTGCCAGCAGTGAACTGACAGGGATAGATTCACCCCTCCACTTT. Encoded protein: CASSELTGIDSPLHF.

This clone has only one observation. This sequence joins TRBV27 and TRBJ1-6; possibly TRBD1 for D (5 bases). V was pared by 5 bases and J by 5 bases, with 34 bases between. Germline loops: CDR1 MNHEY, CDR2 SMNVEV (reference sequence). The CDR3 is 22 amino acids. The CDR3 DNA is TGTGCCAGCAGTGTTCGCCAACGACCAGCGGGGGTTGCAGTCCCTAATAATTCACCCCTCCACTTT. Its translation: CASSVRQRPAGVAVPNNSPLHF.

The V call is TRBV6-5, the J call TRBJ1-2, with 9 nucleotides matching TRBD1. V trimming: 7 bases; J trimming: 7 bases; junction bases outside the gene matches: 7. CDR1 is MNHEY and CDR2 is SVGAGI in the germline V gene. This CDR3 has 13 residues. The CDR3 here is CASKLQGAPGYTF. CDR3 DNA: TGTGCCAGCAAGCTACAGGGGGCTCCTGGCTACACCTTC.

The V gene is TRBV7-6, the J gene TRBJ1-1; 7 nucleotides agree with TRBD1. Germline loops: CDR1 SGHVS, CDR2 FNYEAQ. Trimming at V came to 2 bases and at J to 10 bases, leaving 4 bases not matched to a gene. The CDR3 has 12 residues. The DNA of the CDR3 is TGTGCCAGCAGCTTATCGGGACAGCTAGCTTTCTTT. Translated: CASSLSGQLAFF.

This clone was observed once. This chain links TRBV7-9 with TRBJ2-7; 7 bases map to TRBD1. The CDR3 totals 14 residues. Germline values: CDR1 SEHNR, CDR2 FQNEAQ (reference sequence). With 5 bases clipped from V and 5 bases from J, the junction kept 9 bases outside the gene matches. CDR3 amino acids: CASSHPGTVNEQYF. CDR3 DNA sequence: TGTGCCAGCAGCCACCCCGGGACAGTGAACGAGCAGTACTTC.

V and J are TRBV5-1 and TRBJ2-1; D call uncertain. CDR1 and CDR2 from the germline V gene are SGHRS and YFSETQ. V was shortened by 1 base and J by 6 bases, with 2 bases between the two germline ends. CDR3 length equals 11 residues. The CDR3 protein is CASSLSNEQFF. The CDR3, as DNA: TGCGCCAGCAGCTTGTCCAATGAGCAGTTCTTC.

The chain couples TRBV28 to TRBJ1-4; no firm D call. CDR1 MDHEN and CDR2 SYDVKM come from the germline V gene. The CDR3 extends over 14 amino acids. V lost 6 bases, J lost 1 base, and 9 bases lay in between. The CDR3 loop is CASRTQRTNEKLFF. DNA for the CDR3: TGTGCCAGCAGAACACAACGAACTAATGAAAAACTGTTTTTT.

This sequence joins TRBV19 and TRBJ1-5; D is unresolved. The germline V and J ends were trimmed by 5 bases and 7 bases, with 15 bases remaining between them. Germline values: CDR1 LNHDA, CDR2 SQIVND (reference sequence). The CDR3 length is 14 residues. For the CDR3, the DNA is TGTGCCAGTAGTGAACAGCCCTCTGGGCAGCCCCAGCATTTT. It codes for CASSEQPSGQPQHF.

The chain links TRBV30 to TRBJ2-1; maybe TRBD2 (5 bases). The CDR3 has 16 amino acids. The V and J ends lost 4 bases and 3 bases respectively, with 19 bases between them. Looked up from germline, CDR1 is GTSNPN and CDR2 is SVGIG (reference sequence). This CDR3 reads CAWTRRGSGNYNEQFF. The CDR3 bases are TGTGCCTGGACCCGACGCGGTTCGGGAAACTACAATGAGCAGTTCTTC.

The genes are TRBV5-1 and TRBJ2-1; D might be TRBD1 (6 bases). V lost 5 bases and J 8 bases, leaving 14 bases between the germline ends. There are 13 residues in the CDR3. Germline assignment: CDR1 SGHRS and CDR2 YFSETQ. CDR3 in DNA: TGCGCCAGCAGAGATGACAGGAACCATGAGCAGTTCTTC. Encoded protein: CASRDDRNHEQFF.

V and J are TRBV5-1 and TRBJ2-7, with 7 bases lining up with TRBD2. This CDR3 contains 15 residues. J gave up 7 bases and V 0 bases, and 10 bases lay outside the gene matches. Germline CDR1 SGHRS, CDR2 YFSETQ. The CDR3 DNA is TGCGCCAGCAGCTTGGAAAGCGGGACTTTAGGGGAGCAGTACTTC. Protein sequence: CASSLESGTLGEQYF.

This clone was picked up a small number of times. V gene TRBV5-1 combines with J gene TRBJ1-4; 7 bases are shared with TRBD1. The V and J ends lost 2 bases and 7 bases, in that order; junction bases with no gene match: 8. This CDR3 region has 15 residues. Looked up from germline, CDR1 is SGHRS and CDR2 is YFSETQ. The CDR3 protein is CASSLNQGGSEKLFF. The DNA of the CDR3 is TGCGCCAGCAGCTTAAATCAGGGGGGGAGTGAAAAACTGTTTTTT. Together with reference TRBV5-1 and TRBJ1-4, the CDR3 gives the full variable domain: KAGVTQTPRYLIKTRGQQVTLSCSPISGHRSVSWYQQTPGQGLQFLFEYFSETQRNKGNFPGRFSGRQFSNSRSEMNVSTLELGDSALYLCASSLNQGGSEKLFFGSGTQLSVL.

J is TRBJ2-3 and V is TRBV9, with 14 bases aligning to TRBD2. Germline values: CDR1 SGDLS, CDR2 YYNGEE. After removal of 0 bases from V and 2 bases from J, the junction contained 11 bases not matched to a gene. The CDR3 spans 20 residues. DNA for the CDR3: TGTGCCAGCAGCGTAGAAGGTCGGACTAGCGGGGGGCCCTCCACAGATACGCAGTATTTT. Its translation is CASSVEGRTSGGPSTDTQYF.